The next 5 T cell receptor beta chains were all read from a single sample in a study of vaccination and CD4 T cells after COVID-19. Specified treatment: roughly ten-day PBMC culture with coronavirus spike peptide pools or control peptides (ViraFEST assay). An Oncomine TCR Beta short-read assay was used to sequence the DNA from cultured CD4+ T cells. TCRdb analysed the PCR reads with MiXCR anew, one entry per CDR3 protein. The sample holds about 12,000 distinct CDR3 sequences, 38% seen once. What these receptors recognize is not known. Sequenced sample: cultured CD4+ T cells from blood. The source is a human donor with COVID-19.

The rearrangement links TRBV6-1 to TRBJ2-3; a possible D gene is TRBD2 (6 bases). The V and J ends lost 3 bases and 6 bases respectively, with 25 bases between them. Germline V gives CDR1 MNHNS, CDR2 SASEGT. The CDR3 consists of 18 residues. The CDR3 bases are TGTGCCAGCAGTGATCTCTTCGGGACGGGGGACCCTCCTGATACGCAGTATTTT. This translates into CASSDLFGTGDPPDTQYF.

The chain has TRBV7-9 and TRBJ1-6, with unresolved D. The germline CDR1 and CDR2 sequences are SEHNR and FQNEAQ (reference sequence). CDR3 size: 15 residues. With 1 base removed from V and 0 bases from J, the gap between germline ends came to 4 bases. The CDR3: CASSLGSSYNSPLHF. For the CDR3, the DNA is TGTGCCAGCAGCTTAGGAAGCTCCTATAATTCACCCCTCCACTTT.

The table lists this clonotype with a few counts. The CDR3 sequence is CASSWGGLDSPLHF. DNA for the CDR3: TGTGCCAGCAGCTGGGGGGGGCTGGATTCACCCCTCCACTTT. The gene calls are TRBV11-3 and TRBJ1-6; weak D call: TRBD1 (6 bases). Per germline, CDR1 SGHNT and CDR2 YENEEA. Trimming stripped 4 bases from V and 8 bases from J, with 12 bases between. CDR3 size: 14 residues.

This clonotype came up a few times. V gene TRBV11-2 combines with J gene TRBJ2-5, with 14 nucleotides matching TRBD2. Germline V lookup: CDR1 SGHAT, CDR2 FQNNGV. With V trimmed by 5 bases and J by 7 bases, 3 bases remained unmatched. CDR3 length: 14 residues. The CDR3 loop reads CASSAGLAGGTQYF. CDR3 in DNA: TGTGCCAGCAGCGCTGGACTAGCGGGGGGGACCCAGTACTTC.

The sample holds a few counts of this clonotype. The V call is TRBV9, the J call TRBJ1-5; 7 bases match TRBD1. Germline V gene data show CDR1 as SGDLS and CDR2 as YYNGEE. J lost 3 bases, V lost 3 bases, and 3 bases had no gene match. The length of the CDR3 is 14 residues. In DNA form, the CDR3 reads TGTGCCAGCAGCGGGGGACAGATCAATCAGCCCCAGCATTTT. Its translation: CASSGGQINQPQHF.